This TCR beta chain came from a study of spatial heterogeneity in lung cancer. Study-level background: Untreated early-stage non-small cell lung cancer patients, about 70 in total, were the donors. Raw reads contained each unique TCR and UMI combination more than ten times on average.

The V gene's germline CDR1 is MDHEN and CDR2 SYDVKM. V gave up 3 bases and J gave up 7 bases, with 12 bases separating them. This CDR3 is built from 13 residues. Points from the study as a whole: Ubiquitous expanded tumor TCRs were seen in blood more at resection than at follow-up.

For this clonotype: As yet, its antigen is unknown.

MiXCR, run by TCRdb on the 5' RACE reads, gives a single entry per CDR3 protein. The sample consists of roughly 16,000 distinct CDR3 sequences, roughly 6.5% of them appearing once. Time point in this sample: blood at routine non-recurrence follow-up after resection. Tumor, nontumor lung or frozen PBMC supplied whole RNA that was sequenced unsorted. Source: PBMCs, taken at follow-up. J is TRBJ1-2 and V is TRBV28, with D perhaps matching TRBD1 (6 bases). The sequence was obtained from a male donor with early-stage non-small cell lung cancer. As DNA, the CDR3 is TGTGCCAGCAGTTTGAATGGACAGCGTGGCTACACCTTC. It specifies CASSLNGQRGYTF.